This TCR beta chain was sequenced during a study of regulatory T cells in long-lasting Graves disease. With iRepertoire HTBI primers and Arm-PCR of CDR3 regions, TCR beta libraries were built. TCRdb ran MiXCR on the multiplex PCR reads and lists one entry per CDR3 protein. The data show over 650,000 distinct CDR3 sequences, 25% to 35% seen once. Trimming removed 1 base from V and 5 bases from J, with 9 bases in between. In germline, CDR1 is SGDLS, CDR2 YYNGEE. The CDR3 sequence is 13 residues long. Sample time point: persistent/refractory GD, antithyroid drugs over 5 years with positive TRAb. Extracted PBMC RNA gave rise to the TCR library.

The source is a female donor with Graves disease. The starting material was peripheral blood mononuclear cells (PBMCs), obtained when the disease was refractory, from a patient treated with antithyroid drugs. The V call is TRBV9, the J call TRBJ1-1; D is unresolved. CDR3 DNA: TGTGCCAGCAGCGTAAAGTGGGGAACTGAAGCTTTCTTT. It specifies CASSVKWGTEAFF. The full variable domain, in which reference TRBV9 and TRBJ1-1 provide the parts outside the CDR3, is DSGVTQTPKHLITATGQRVTLRCSPRSGDLSVYWYQQSLDQGLQFLIQYYNGEERAKGNILERFSAQQFPDLHSELNLSSLELGDSALYFCASSVKWGTEAFFGQGTRLTVV.